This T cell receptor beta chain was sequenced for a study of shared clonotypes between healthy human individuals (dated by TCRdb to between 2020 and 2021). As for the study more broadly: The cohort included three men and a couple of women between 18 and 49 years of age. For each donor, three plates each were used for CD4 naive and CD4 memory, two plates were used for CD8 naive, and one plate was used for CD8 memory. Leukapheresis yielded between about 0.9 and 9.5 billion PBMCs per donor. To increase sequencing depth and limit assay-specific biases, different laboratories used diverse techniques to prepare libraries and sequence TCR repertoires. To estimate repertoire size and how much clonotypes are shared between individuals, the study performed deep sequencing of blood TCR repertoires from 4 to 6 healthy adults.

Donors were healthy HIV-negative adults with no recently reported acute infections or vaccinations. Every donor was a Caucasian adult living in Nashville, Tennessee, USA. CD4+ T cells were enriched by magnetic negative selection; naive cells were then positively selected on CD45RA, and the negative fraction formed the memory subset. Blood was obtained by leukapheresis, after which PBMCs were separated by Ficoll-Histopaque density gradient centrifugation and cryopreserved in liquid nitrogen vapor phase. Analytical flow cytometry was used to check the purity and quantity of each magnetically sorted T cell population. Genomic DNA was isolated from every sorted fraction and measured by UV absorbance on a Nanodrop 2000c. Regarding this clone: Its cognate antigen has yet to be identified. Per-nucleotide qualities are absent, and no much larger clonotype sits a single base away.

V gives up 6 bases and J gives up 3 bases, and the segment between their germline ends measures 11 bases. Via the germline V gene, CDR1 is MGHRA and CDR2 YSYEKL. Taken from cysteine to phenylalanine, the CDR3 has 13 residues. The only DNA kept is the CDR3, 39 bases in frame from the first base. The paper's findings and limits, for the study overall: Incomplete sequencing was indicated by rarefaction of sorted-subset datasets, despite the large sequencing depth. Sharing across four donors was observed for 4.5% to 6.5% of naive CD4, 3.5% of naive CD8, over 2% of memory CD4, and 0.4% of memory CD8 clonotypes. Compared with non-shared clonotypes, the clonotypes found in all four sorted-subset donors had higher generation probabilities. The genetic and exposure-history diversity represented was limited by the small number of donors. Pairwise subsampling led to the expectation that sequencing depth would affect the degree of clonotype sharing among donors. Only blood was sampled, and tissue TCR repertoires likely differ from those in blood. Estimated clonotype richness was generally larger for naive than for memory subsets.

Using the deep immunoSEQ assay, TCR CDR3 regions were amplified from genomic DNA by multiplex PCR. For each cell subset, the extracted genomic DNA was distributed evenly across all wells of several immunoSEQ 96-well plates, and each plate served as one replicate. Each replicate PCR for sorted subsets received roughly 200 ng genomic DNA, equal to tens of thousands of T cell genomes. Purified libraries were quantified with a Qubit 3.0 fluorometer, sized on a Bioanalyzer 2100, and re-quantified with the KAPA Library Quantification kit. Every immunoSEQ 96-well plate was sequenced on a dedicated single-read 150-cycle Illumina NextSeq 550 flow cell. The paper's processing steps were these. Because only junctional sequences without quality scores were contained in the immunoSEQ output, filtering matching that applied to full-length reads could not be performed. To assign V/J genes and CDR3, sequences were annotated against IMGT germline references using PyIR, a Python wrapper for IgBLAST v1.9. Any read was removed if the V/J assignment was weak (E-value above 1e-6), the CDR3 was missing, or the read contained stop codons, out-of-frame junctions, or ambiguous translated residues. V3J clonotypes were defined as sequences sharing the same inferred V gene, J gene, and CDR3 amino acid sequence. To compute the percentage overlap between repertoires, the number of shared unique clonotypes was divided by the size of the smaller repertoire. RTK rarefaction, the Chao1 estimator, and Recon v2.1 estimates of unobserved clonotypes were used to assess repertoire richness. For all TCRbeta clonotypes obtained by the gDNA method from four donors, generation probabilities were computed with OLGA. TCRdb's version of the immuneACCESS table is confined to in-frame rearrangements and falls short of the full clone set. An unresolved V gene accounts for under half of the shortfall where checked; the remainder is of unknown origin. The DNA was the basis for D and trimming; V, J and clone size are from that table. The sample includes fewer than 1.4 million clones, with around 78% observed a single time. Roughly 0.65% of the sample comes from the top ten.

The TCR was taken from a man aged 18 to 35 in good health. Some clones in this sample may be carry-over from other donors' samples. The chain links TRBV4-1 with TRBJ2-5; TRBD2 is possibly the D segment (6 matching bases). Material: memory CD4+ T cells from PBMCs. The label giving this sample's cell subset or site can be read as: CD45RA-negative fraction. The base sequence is TGCGCCAGCAGACAGCCGGGGGAAGAGACCCAGTACTTC. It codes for CASRQPGEETQYF.